This T cell receptor beta chain was sequenced during a study of blood T cell repertoires in COVID-19. Study information: Researchers got acute and convalescent COVID-19 samples from the United States, Italy and Spain. Sample material is recorded as cDNA or gDNA derived from T cells, B-cell-depleted T cells, or PBMCs.

Original handling: Reference gene primer amplification gave estimated nucleated cell counts. Assay: immunoSEQ multiplex PCR; the TCRdb copy retains only in-frame clones and omits some. The D gene and trimming were derived from the DNA, and the V and J assignments and clone size from that table. The sample shows about 110,000 clones, around nine tenths of them seen only once. This receptor was taken from a human donor in a cohort sampled during active COVID-19. The specimen sequenced was peripheral blood.

CDR3 in amino acids: CASSQAGLAGGFTYNEQFF. Here the CDR3 DNA reads TGTGCCAGCAGCCAAGCGGGACTAGCGGGGGGTTTTACCTACAATGAGCAGTTCTTC. The chain couples TRBV3-1 (or the pseudogene TRBV3-2) to TRBJ2-1; 15 bases are a match to TRBD2. V lost 1 base, J lost 2 bases, and 6 bases stayed unmatched. Germline CDR1 is LGHDT and CDR2 is YNNKEL (reference sequence). This CDR3 spans 19 amino acids.